Listed below are T cell receptor beta chains from one sample, sequenced in a study of EBV T-cell therapy then PD-1 blockade in nasopharyngeal carcinoma. The data were produced by immunoSEQ multiplex PCR, yet TCRdb's version contains in-frame clones alone and is incomplete. The sample carries about 14,000 clones, less than 90% recorded once. Their specific antigens are unknown. The input for sequencing was CD8+ T cells from blood, taken around day 100 from a patient whose treatment included autologous EBV-specific T cells and nivolumab. Receptor source: a man aged 35 to 55 with nasopharyngeal carcinoma. CDR3s include the opening cysteine and the closing phenylalanine or tryptophan. D genes are given only for firm matches. The size entry is marked missing in some rows and otherwise reads once, few, many or a size class.

cdr3_aa cdr3_nt d_call j_call v_call clone_size
CASPRGESSYNEQFF TGTGCCAGCCCCCGGGGGGAGAGCTCCTACAATGAGCAGTTCTTC TRBD2 TRBJ2-1 TRBV7-9 .
CASSYRISGANVLTF TGTGCCAGCAGTTACAGAATCTCTGGGGCCAACGTCCTGACTTTC . TRBJ2-6 TRBV6-5 .
CAIGRTEAFF TGTGCCATCGGAAGAACTGAAGCTTTCTTT . TRBJ1-1 TRBV21-1 .
CASSQDEMGLVVNQPQHF TGCGCCAGCAGCCAAGATGAAATGGGGTTAGTCGTGAATCAGCCCCAGCATTTT . TRBJ1-5 TRBV4-1 .
CATSPRPGGPTNEKLFF TGTGCCACCAGCCCACGCCCCGGGGGCCCAACTAATGAAAAACTGTTTTTT . TRBJ1-4 TRBV15 medium-sized
CASGRQVADEQYF TGTGCCAGCGGGAGGCAGGTTGCGGACGAGCAGTACTTC . TRBJ2-7 TRBV6-5 .
CASSFGQGVYGYTF TGTGCCAGCAGTTTCGGCCAGGGTGTCTATGGCTACACCTTC . TRBJ1-2 TRBV27 .
CASSFSGLLTNEKLFF TGTGCCAGCAGTTTCTCGGGACTGCTCACCAATGAAAAACTGTTTTTT . TRBJ1-4 TRBV2 .
CASRGTGEYNEQFF TGTGCCAGCAGGGGCACGGGGGAGTACAATGAGCAGTTCTTC . TRBJ2-1 TRBV9 .
CASSVAPGSPAYEQYF TGTGCCAGCAGCGTAGCTCCAGGGTCCCCTGCCTACGAGCAGTACTTC . TRBJ2-7 TRBV9 few
CASSSSGGGTEAFF TGTGCCAGCAGCTCATCTGGGGGGGGCACTGAAGCTTTCTTT . TRBJ1-1 TRBV7-6 .
CASSEGNGARAYFYEQYF TGTGCCAGCAGTGAAGGCAATGGGGCCAGGGCCTATTTCTACGAGCAGTACTTC . TRBJ2-7 TRBV6-1 .
CASGWGTAYEQYF TGTGCCAGCGGTTGGGGGACGGCCTACGAGCAGTACTTC . TRBJ2-7 TRBV6-5 .
CASSDSAHGTQYF TGTGCCAGCAGTGACTCGGCCCACGGTACGCAGTATTTT . TRBJ2-3 TRBV6-4 once
CASRDREYDDNEQFF TGTGCCAGCAGGGACAGGGAATATGATGACAATGAGCAGTTCTTC TRBD1 TRBJ2-1 TRBV28 few
CASSVQGVAGELFF TGTGCCAGCAGCGTTCAGGGAGTAGCCGGGGAGCTGTTTTTT . TRBJ2-2 TRBV9 .
CASSPHRDGNTIYF TGTGCCAGCAGCCCGCACAGGGACGGAAACACCATATATTTT . TRBJ1-3 TRBV7-9 .
CATSVGKGSGNQPQHF TGTGCCACCAGTGTTGGGAAGGGATCGGGCAATCAGCCCCAGCATTTT . TRBJ1-5 TRBV24-1 .
CASSHARSGSPLHF TGTGCCAGCAGTCACGCCCGGTCGGGGTCACCCCTCCACTTT . TRBJ1-6 TRBV6-2/TRBV6-3 .
CASSQEGWETQYF TGCGCCAGCAGCCAAGAGGGGTGGGAGACCCAGTACTTC . TRBJ2-5 TRBV4-3 .
CASSRVASGGGAVGNEQFF TGTGCCAGCAGCCGCGTAGCTAGCGGCGGGGGGGCGGTGGGGAATGAGCAGTTCTTC TRBD2 TRBJ2-1 TRBV7-3 .
CASSYRGGSPLHF TGTGCCAGCAGTTACAGGGGAGGCTCACCCCTCCACTTT . TRBJ1-6 TRBV6-5 .
CASSQIRGHNYGYTF TGCGCCAGCAGCCAAATTCGGGGACATAACTATGGCTACACCTTC . TRBJ1-2 TRBV4-3 .
CASSIDRKTQYF TGTGCCAGTAGTATAGACCGTAAGACCCAGTACTTC . TRBJ2-5 TRBV19 few
CASSITGWTGNQPQHF TGTGCCAGTAGTATTACGGGTTGGACAGGCAATCAGCCCCAGCATTTT . TRBJ1-5 TRBV19 .
CASSQETGGFEAFF TGCGCCAGCAGCCAAGAGACAGGGGGTTTTGAAGCTTTCTTT TRBD1 TRBJ1-1 TRBV4-1 .
CASSQGGVIEGNQPQHF TGCGCCAGCAGCCAAGGTGGTGTCATAGAGGGCAATCAGCCCCAGCATTTT . TRBJ1-5 TRBV4-1 .
CASSVEGGSSYEQYF TGTGCCAGCAGCGTAGAGGGGGGATCATCCTACGAGCAGTACTTC . TRBJ2-7 TRBV9 .
CASRDRYNEQFF TGTGCCAGCAGGGACCGTTACAATGAGCAGTTCTTC . TRBJ2-1 TRBV6-5 .
CASSLTGENTEAFF TGTGCCAGCAGCCTCACAGGGGAGAACACTGAAGCTTTCTTT TRBD1 TRBJ1-1 TRBV6-2/TRBV6-3 .
CTSSPRDSNTGELFF TGCACCAGCAGCCCCCGGGACTCGAACACCGGGGAGCTGTTTTTT . TRBJ2-2 TRBV1 .
CASSDTGNSNQPQHF TGTGCCAGCAGCGACACAGGTAATAGCAATCAGCCCCAGCATTTT . TRBJ1-5 TRBV9 .
CASSASQGKYEQYF TGTGCCAGCAGCGCTTCACAGGGTAAATACGAGCAGTACTTC . TRBJ2-7 TRBV9 few
CASSQEALRGLDTQYF TGCGCCAGCAGCCAAGAGGCGCTGCGGGGTCTAGATACGCAGTATTTT . TRBJ2-3 TRBV4-1 few
CAITGGSGELFF TGTGCCATCACGGGGGGTTCCGGGGAGCTGTTTTTT TRBD2 TRBJ2-2 TRBV10-3 .
CASSYSYEQFF TGTGCCAGCAGTTACTCGTATGAGCAGTTCTTC . TRBJ2-1 TRBV6-2/TRBV6-3 .
CASSSDKPYEQYF TGTGCCAGCAGTTCCGACAAGCCCTACGAGCAGTACTTC . TRBJ2-7 TRBV6-2/TRBV6-3 .
CAGGRGGNEQFF TGTGCCGGTGGGAGGGGAGGCAATGAGCAGTTCTTC TRBD2 TRBJ2-1 TRBV9 .
CASSHFRVGAPGELFF TGTGCCAGCAGCCACTTTAGGGTTGGGGCACCGGGGGAGCTGTTTTTT . TRBJ2-2 TRBV6-2/TRBV6-3 .
CASSLNRGKNTEAFF TGTGCCAGTAGTTTGAACAGGGGAAAGAACACTGAAGCTTTCTTT TRBD1 TRBJ1-1 TRBV19 .
CASSLTDRVGEQYF TGTGCCAGCAGTTTAACCGACAGGGTTGGCGAGCAGTACTTC TRBD1 TRBJ2-7 TRBV27 .
CASKQGFQSNQPQHF TGCGCCAGCAAACAGGGATTCCAAAGCAATCAGCCCCAGCATTTT . TRBJ1-5 TRBV4-1 .
CASSQGGPYF TGCGCCAGCAGCCAAGGAGGCCCCTACTTC . TRBJ2-4 TRBV4-1 few
CASSPLKQGNTEAFF TGCGCCAGCAGCCCACTCAAACAGGGAAACACTGAAGCTTTCTTT . TRBJ1-1 TRBV4-1 .
CASSYSSGGTDTQYF TGTGCCAGCAGTTACTCGAGTGGAGGGACAGATACGCAGTATTTT . TRBJ2-3 TRBV6-6 .
CASSQDGLYSNQPQHF TGCGCCAGCAGCCAAGATGGTCTCTATAGCAATCAGCCCCAGCATTTT . TRBJ1-5 TRBV4-1 .
CSVEDNRGDSYEQYF TGCAGCGTTGAAGATAACAGGGGGGATTCCTACGAGCAGTACTTC TRBD1 TRBJ2-7 TRBV29-1 .
CATSSLGAVSSYEQYF TGTGCCACCAGCTCCCTTGGGGCAGTTAGCTCCTACGAGCAGTACTTC . TRBJ2-7 TRBV15 .
CATSRDLGGATEAFF TGTGCCACCAGCAGAGATTTAGGCGGGGCCACTGAAGCTTTCTTT . TRBJ1-1 TRBV15 .
CASSPDVNTEAFF TGTGCCAGCAGCCCCGACGTGAACACTGAAGCTTTCTTT . TRBJ1-1 TRBV6-2/TRBV6-3 once
CASSALGDTGELFF TGTGCCAGCAGTGCACTCGGGGACACCGGGGAGCTGTTTTTT . TRBJ2-2 TRBV2 .
CASSPGGGFGNQPQHF TGTGCCAGCAGCCCAGGAGGGGGCTTTGGCAATCAGCCCCAGCATTTT TRBD1 TRBJ1-5 TRBV7-6 .
CASKRGEEAYNSPLHF TGTGCCAGCAAAAGGGGGGAGGAGGCCTATAATTCACCCCTCCACTTT . TRBJ1-6 TRBV2 .
CASSSHRETGYTF TGTGCCAGCAGTTCCCACAGGGAGACTGGCTACACCTTC . TRBJ1-2 TRBV28 .